This T cell receptor (beta chain) was sequenced during a study of blood T cells in healthy people across ages. Concerning this clonotype: The antigen is unknown. Compared with germline, one end of the junction differs, possibly owing to a read error.

Study-wide points: Per-million-T-cell TCR beta diversity fell roughly linearly with age. In long-lived donors, naive CD4+ cell counts and diversity exceeded those of aged donors.

Together with a sample-barcoded 5' primer, a J-beta primer mix was included in a second PCR lasting about 6 to 11 cycles. TCRdb fed the 5' RACE reads into MiXCR, producing one record per CDR3 protein. The table records 800,000 or so distinct CDR3 sequences, around 50% of them present only once. It was roughly 10 milliliters of peripheral blood that were drawn from each donor. The CDR3 contains 18 residues. Sequenced material: blood. This chain connects TRBV12-3 or TRBV12-4 to TRBJ2-3; 15 bases map to TRBD2. The source of this sequence is a man aged 80 or over in good health. The CDR3 region is CASSLDRTSGRAGDMQYF. For the CDR3, the DNA is TGTGCCAGCAGTTTAGACAGGACTAGCGGGAGGGCAGGAGATATGCAGTATTTT.